This TCR beta chain was profiled in a study of breast tumors, draining lymph nodes, adjacent tissues. The study's findings and limits: Tumor T cell lymph node origin was a supported hypothesis, not proven.

This clonotype was recorded at least ten times. What it recognizes is unknown. MiXCR, run by TCRdb on the multiplex PCR reads, gives a single entry per CDR3 protein. The top ten hold approximately 5% of the sample, which has fewer than 140,000 distinct CDR3 sequences, less than 40% seen once. Samples came from axillary lymph nodes draining the breast cancer. Germline values: CDR1 WNHNN, CDR2 SYGVQD (reference sequence). This CDR3 comprises 16 residues. Trimming took off 6 bases at V and 2 bases at J, with 18 bases between the two ends. Sequencing used axillary lymph node tissue. This TCR came from a female donor with breast cancer. Some clones in this sample may be carry-over from other donors' samples. The V gene is TRBV10-1, the J gene TRBJ2-3; TRBD1 might be the D (6 bases). The CDR3 loop is CASRVTGGPSTDTQYF. The CDR3 bases are TGCGCCAGCAGGGTGACAGGAGGTCCGTCCACAGATACGCAGTATTTT.